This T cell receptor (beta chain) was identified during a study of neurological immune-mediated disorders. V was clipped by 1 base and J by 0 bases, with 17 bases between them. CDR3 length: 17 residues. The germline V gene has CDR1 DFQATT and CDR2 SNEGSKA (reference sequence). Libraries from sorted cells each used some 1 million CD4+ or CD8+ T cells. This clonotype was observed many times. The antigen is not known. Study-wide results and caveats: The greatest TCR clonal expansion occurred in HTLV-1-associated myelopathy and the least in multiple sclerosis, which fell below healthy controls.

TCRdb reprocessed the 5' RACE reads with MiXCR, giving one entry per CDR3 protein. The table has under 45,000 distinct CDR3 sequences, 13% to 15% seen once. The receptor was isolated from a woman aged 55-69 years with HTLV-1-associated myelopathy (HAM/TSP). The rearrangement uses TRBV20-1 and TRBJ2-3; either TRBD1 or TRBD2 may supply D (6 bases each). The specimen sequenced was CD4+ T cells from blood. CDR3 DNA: TGCAGTGCTAGAGGGGGGGCCCGGACGAGTAGCACAGATACGCAGTATTTT. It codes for CSARGGARTSSTDTQYF.